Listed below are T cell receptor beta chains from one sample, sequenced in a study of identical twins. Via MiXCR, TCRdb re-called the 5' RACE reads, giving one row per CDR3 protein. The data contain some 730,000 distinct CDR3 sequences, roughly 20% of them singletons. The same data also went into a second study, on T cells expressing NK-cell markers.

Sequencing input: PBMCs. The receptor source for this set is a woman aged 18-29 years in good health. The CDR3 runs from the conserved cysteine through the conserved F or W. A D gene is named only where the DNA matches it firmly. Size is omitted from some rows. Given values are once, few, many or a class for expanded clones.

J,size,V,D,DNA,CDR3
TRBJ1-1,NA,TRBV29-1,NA,TGCAGCGTTGAGACTCATACCAACACTGAACCTTTCTTT,CSVETHTNTEPFF
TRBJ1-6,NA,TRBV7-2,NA,TGTGCCAGCAGCTTAAGTAGGAACCCAAATTCACCCCTCCACTTT,CASSLSRNPNSPLHF
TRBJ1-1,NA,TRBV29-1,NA,TGCAGCGTTGTGGTACAAGACACTGAAGCTTTCTTT,CSVVVQDTEAFF
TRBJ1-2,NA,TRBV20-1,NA,TGCAGTGCCGGGGGATGGGCGGAAGGCTACACCTTC,CSAGGWAEGYTF
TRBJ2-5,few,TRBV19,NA,TGTGCCAGTAGAGTGGGGGAGACCCAGTACTTC,CASRVGETQYF
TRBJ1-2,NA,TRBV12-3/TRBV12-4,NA,TGTGCCAGCAGTCACACATCAGGAGGCTACACCTTC,CASSHTSGGYTF
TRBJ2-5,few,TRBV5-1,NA,TGCGCCAGCAGCCAATATCAGGGACAAGAGACCCAGTACTTC,CASSQYQGQETQYF
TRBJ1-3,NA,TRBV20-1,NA,TGCAGTGCCGGCAAACAGGGAAACACCATATATTTT,CSAGKQGNTIYF
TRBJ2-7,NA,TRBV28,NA,TGTGCCAGCAGTTTTTCCATCCACCCGGAGACCCAAACCTACGAGCAGTACTTC,CASSFSIHPETQTYEQYF
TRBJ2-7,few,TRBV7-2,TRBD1,TGTGCCAGCAGCCGTGGACAGGGTTTTAGCTCCTACGAGCAGTACTTC,CASSRGQGFSSYEQYF
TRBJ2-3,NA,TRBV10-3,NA,TGTGCCATCAGTGGCCGGAGGGACAGAACAGATACGCAGTATTTT,CAISGRRDRTDTQYF
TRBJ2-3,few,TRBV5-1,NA,TGCGCCAGCAGCCCGGAGCGAGGAACAGATACGCAGTATTTT,CASSPERGTDTQYF
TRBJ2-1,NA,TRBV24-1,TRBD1,TGTGCCACCAGTGACCCGGGACAGGGGATCCATGAGCAGTTCTTC,CATSDPGQGIHEQFF
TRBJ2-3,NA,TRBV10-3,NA,TGTGCCATCAGTGAGTCTGGATGGAGGGATGGCACAGATACGCAGTATTTT,CAISESGWRDGTDTQYF
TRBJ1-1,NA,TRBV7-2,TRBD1,TGTGCCAGCAGCTACGGGACAGGGGGCTATACTGAAGCTTTCTTT,CASSYGTGGYTEAFF
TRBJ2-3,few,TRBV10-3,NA,TGTGCCATCAGTGAGTCACGTAGGCCAGATACGCAGTATTTT,CAISESRRPDTQYF
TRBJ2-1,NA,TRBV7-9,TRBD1,TGTGCCAGCAGCTTACCCCCAGGGGGCTACAATGAGCAGTTCTTC,CASSLPPGGYNEQFF
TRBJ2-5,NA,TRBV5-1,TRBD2,TGCGCCAGCAGCCCCTGGGACTACAATTTGGAGACCCAGTACTTC,CASSPWDYNLETQYF
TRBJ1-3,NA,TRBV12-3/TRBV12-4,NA,TGTGCCAGTACCGACCCTCACTCTGGAAACACCATATATTTT,CASTDPHSGNTIYF
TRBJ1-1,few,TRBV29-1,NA,TGCAGCGGTTGGGCCGTTGAAGCTTTCTTT,CSGWAVEAFF
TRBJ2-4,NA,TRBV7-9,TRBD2,TGTGCCAGCAGCTTAGTGACTAGCGGGAGTAACATTCAGTACTTC,CASSLVTSGSNIQYF
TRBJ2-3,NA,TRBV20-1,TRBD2,TGCAGTGCTAAGGGACTAGCGGGGGGGCTCACAGATACGCAGTATTTT,CSAKGLAGGLTDTQYF
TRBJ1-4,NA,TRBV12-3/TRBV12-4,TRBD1,TGTGCCAGCAGTTCCCGACAGGGAAGGGATGAAAAACTGTTTTTT,CASSSRQGRDEKLFF
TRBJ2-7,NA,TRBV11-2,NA,TGTGCCAGCAGCTTAGTCTCTCGAGTTTACGAGCAGTACTTC,CASSLVSRVYEQYF
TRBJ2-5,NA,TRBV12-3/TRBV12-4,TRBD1,TGTGCCAGCAGTTCCACAGGGGGGCAGACCCAGTACTTC,CASSSTGGQTQYF
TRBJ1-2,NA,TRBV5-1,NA,TGCGCCAGCAGCTTGGATACTGGGAGCTATGGCTACACCTTC,CASSLDTGSYGYTF
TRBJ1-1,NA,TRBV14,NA,TGTGCCAGCAGCCACGGTACGAACACTGAAGCTTTCTTT,CASSHGTNTEAFF
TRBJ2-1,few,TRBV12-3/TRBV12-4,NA,TGTGCCAGCAGTTCTAGGGCGAACAATGAGCAGTTCTTC,CASSSRANNEQFF
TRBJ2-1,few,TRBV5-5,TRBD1,TGTGCCAGCAGCTCACCATACAGGGGCCACAATGAGCAGTTCTTC,CASSSPYRGHNEQFF
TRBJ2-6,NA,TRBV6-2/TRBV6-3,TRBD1,TGTGCCAGCAGTAGATGGGTTACTGGGACAGGCTCCTCTGGGGCCAACGTCCTGACTTTC,CASSRWVTGTGSSGANVLTF
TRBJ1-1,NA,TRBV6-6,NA,TGTGCCACCGAGACCCGCCCGGGCGCTTTCTTT,CATETRPGAFF
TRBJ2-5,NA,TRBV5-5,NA,TGTGCCAGCAGCTTGCGCCCTGTTGCGGAGACCCAGTACTTC,CASSLRPVAETQYF
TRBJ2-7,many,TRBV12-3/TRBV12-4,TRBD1,TGTGCCAGCAGTTTGAGACAGGGGGGATACGAGCAGTACTTC,CASSLRQGGYEQYF
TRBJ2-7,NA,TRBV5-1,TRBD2,TGCGCCAGCAGCGTCGTACTAGCGGGGGGCGAGCAGTACTTC,CASSVVLAGGEQYF
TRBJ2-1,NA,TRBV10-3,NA,TGTGCCATCAGCGAGACAGTCTCCTACAATGAGCAGTTCTTC,CAISETVSYNEQFF
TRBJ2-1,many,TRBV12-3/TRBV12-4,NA,TGTGCCAGCACCCAGCACAATGAGCAGTTCTTC,CASTQHNEQFF
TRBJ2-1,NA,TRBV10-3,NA,TGTGCCATCAGTGAGTCAGGTTCCGTCGGCTCCGCCGGGGAATTTGAGCAGTTCTTC,CAISESGSVGSAGEFEQFF
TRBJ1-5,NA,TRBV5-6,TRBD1,TGTGCCAGCAGCCCGGGACAGGGCTCGGGAAGGCAGCCCCAGCATTTT,CASSPGQGSGRQPQHF
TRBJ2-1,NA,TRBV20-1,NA,TGCAGTGCTAGACAGGGTATAGACAATGAGCAGTTCTTC,CSARQGIDNEQFF
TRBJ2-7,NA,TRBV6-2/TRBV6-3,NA,TGTGCCAGCACCAACTTAGCGGCTACTCTATACGAGCAGTACTTC,CASTNLAATLYEQYF
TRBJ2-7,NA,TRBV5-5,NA,TGTGCCAGCAGCCCGTCTCCCTCTCCAATCTACGAGCAGTACTTC,CASSPSPSPIYEQYF
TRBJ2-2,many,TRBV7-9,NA,TGTGCCAGCAGCCCTTCTAGGAACACCGGGGAGCTGTTTTTT,CASSPSRNTGELFF